This TCR beta chain was documented in a study of blood T cell repertoires in COVID-19. Study in general: Acute and convalescent COVID-19 specimens originated in the United States, Italy and Spain.

Germline-derived CDR1 and CDR2 are SQVTM and ANQGSEA. Trimming cost V 4 bases and J 7 bases; bases outside gene matches: 9. The CDR3 spans 13 residues. In the original workflow: Amplification with reference gene primers provided the estimates of nucleated cell counts. Libraries were prepared by immunoSEQ multiplex PCR; TCRdb keeps only in-frame clonotypes and omits some of them. Clone size and the V and J calls come from that table; the DNA yielded D and trimming. Among about 81,000 clones, almost 90% were seen once, and the ten largest hold 4.8%. The sample comprised peripheral blood. This chain joins TRBV29-1 and TRBJ1-1; 7 bases map to TRBD1. The receptor was derived from a woman of 80 years or more with acute or convalescent COVID-19. CDR3 DNA sequence: TGCAGCGTTGGTGACAGGGCTTTGCTTGAAGCTTTCTTT. Amino acid sequence: CSVGDRALLEAFF.